This is a list of T cell receptor beta chains from one sample in a study of graft-versus-host responses after intestinal transplantation. The antigens of these receptors remain unknown. Only in-frame clones appear in the TCRdb table, and some are missing; sequencing was by immunoSEQ multiplex PCR. The repertoire holds approximately 90,000 clones, with about 90% as singletons. Here the sequenced sample was unstimulated CD8+ T cells sorted from spleen or lymph node cells, taken before intestinal transplant. The receptors derive from a human donor who received an intestinal transplant. CDR3s include the opening cysteine and the closing phenylalanine or tryptophan. Fields, in order: J gene, V gene, CDR3 protein.

J gene: TRBJ2-1; V gene: TRBV7-6; CDR3 protein: CASSLLADEQFF
J gene: TRBJ1-1; V gene: TRBV6-1; CDR3 protein: CASSEIWDNFFF
J gene: TRBJ2-7; V gene: TRBV6-5; CDR3 protein: CASSYDPTGTIYEQYF
J gene: TRBJ2-7; V gene: TRBV5-6; CDR3 protein: CASSLNGLHEQYF
J gene: TRBJ2-3; V gene: TRBV6-5; CDR3 protein: CASVREVPDTQYF
J gene: TRBJ2-1; V gene: TRBV7-2; CDR3 protein: CASSVSTGVHNEQFF
J gene: TRBJ2-4; V gene: TRBV6-5; CDR3 protein: CASSERIYKNIQYF
J gene: TRBJ2-7; V gene: TRBV5-4; CDR3 protein: CASSETSFYEQYF
J gene: TRBJ1-5; V gene: TRBV4-1; CDR3 protein: CASSQTGLREPQHF
J gene: TRBJ2-7; V gene: TRBV10-2; CDR3 protein: CASSEFSGAESEQYF
J gene: TRBJ1-5; V gene: TRBV6-6; CDR3 protein: CASSRTGNQPQHF
J gene: TRBJ1-1; V gene: TRBV20-1; CDR3 protein: CSAPKGPEAFF
J gene: TRBJ2-2; V gene: TRBV20-1; CDR3 protein: CSASLTGELFF
J gene: TRBJ2-1; V gene: TRBV6-6; CDR3 protein: CASRQGPSYNEQFF
J gene: TRBJ1-5; V gene: TRBV18; CDR3 protein: CASSSGVGNQPQHF
J gene: TRBJ2-1; V gene: TRBV10-2; CDR3 protein: CASSESLVNEQFF
J gene: TRBJ2-3; V gene: TRBV6-1; CDR3 protein: CASSWTSGGADTQYF
J gene: TRBJ2-1; V gene: TRBV4-2; CDR3 protein: CASSQEELSGYNEQFF
J gene: TRBJ1-1; V gene: TRBV6-5; CDR3 protein: CASSYDTEAFF
J gene: TRBJ2-5; V gene: TRBV7-3; CDR3 protein: CASSGLDEETQYF
J gene: TRBJ1-1; V gene: TRBV27; CDR3 protein: CASRKGTGYTEAFF
J gene: TRBJ2-1; V gene: TRBV11-2; CDR3 protein: CASSQVTSGGGNEQLF
J gene: TRBJ2-3; V gene: TRBV7-2; CDR3 protein: CASSPLLAGGTDTQYF
J gene: TRBJ2-2; V gene: TRBV11-2; CDR3 protein: CASSQIEGWGGELFF
J gene: TRBJ2-5; V gene: TRBV6-5; CDR3 protein: CASSYLVGQETQYF
J gene: TRBJ2-7; V gene: TRBV6-1; CDR3 protein: CASSWDRGDSYEQYF
J gene: TRBJ2-7; V gene: TRBV27; CDR3 protein: CASSLKGGTFLEQYF
J gene: TRBJ2-1; V gene: TRBV6-6; CDR3 protein: CASRRTSGSRNEQFF
J gene: TRBJ2-7; V gene: TRBV21-1; CDR3 protein: CASSKDSSYEQYF
J gene: TRBJ2-5; V gene: TRBV11-2; CDR3 protein: CASSFSTAPQETQYF
J gene: TRBJ2-1; V gene: TRBV11-3; CDR3 protein: CASSSGGPTYNEQFF
J gene: TRBJ2-1; V gene: TRBV9; CDR3 protein: CASSPAGGPNEQFF
J gene: TRBJ2-7; V gene: TRBV30; CDR3 protein: CAWSPGQDEQYF
J gene: TRBJ1-1; V gene: TRBV19; CDR3 protein: CASSIWGLNTEAFF
J gene: TRBJ2-7; V gene: TRBV7-6; CDR3 protein: CASSFLEAPYEQYF
J gene: TRBJ2-7; V gene: TRBV4-2; CDR3 protein: CASSQEDAYEQYF
J gene: TRBJ2-7; V gene: TRBV2; CDR3 protein: CASSVRLAGSTYEQYF
J gene: TRBJ2-5; V gene: TRBV29-1; CDR3 protein: CSVEDQREAPGRTQYF
J gene: TRBJ1-2; V gene: TRBV6-5; CDR3 protein: CASSYSGETNYGYTF
J gene: TRBJ1-1; V gene: TRBV27; CDR3 protein: CASKTTGIITEAFF
J gene: TRBJ2-3; V gene: TRBV7-9; CDR3 protein: CASRRWDTQYF
J gene: TRBJ1-5; V gene: TRBV11-2; CDR3 protein: CASSFGSNQPQHF
J gene: TRBJ1-1; V gene: TRBV2; CDR3 protein: CASSEEALRYKMNTEAFF
J gene: TRBJ2-1; V gene: TRBV7-9; CDR3 protein: CASSNDRGKGNEQFF
J gene: TRBJ2-3; V gene: TRBV27; CDR3 protein: CASSPYWISSTDTQYF
J gene: TRBJ1-5; V gene: TRBV6-1; CDR3 protein: CASSLWVVQPQHF
J gene: TRBJ2-2; V gene: TRBV7-9; CDR3 protein: CASSTVDRGPNTGELFF
J gene: TRBJ2-5; V gene: TRBV7-3; CDR3 protein: CASSSGGGLQETQYF
J gene: TRBJ1-6; V gene: TRBV6-5; CDR3 protein: CASSLGQGYSPLHF
J gene: TRBJ2-1; V gene: TRBV2; CDR3 protein: CASTPRSGGGVEQFF
J gene: TRBJ2-7; V gene: TRBV5-1; CDR3 protein: CASSLVPLKRGLTYEQYF
J gene: TRBJ2-5; V gene: TRBV7-9; CDR3 protein: CASTLPSETQYF
J gene: TRBJ1-4; V gene: TRBV7-9; CDR3 protein: CASSPGQGLSKLFF
J gene: TRBJ2-7; V gene: TRBV5-1; CDR3 protein: CASSIWPDSYEQYF
J gene: TRBJ2-5; V gene: TRBV19; CDR3 protein: CASSIETSGDQETQYF
J gene: TRBJ2-2; V gene: TRBV4-2; CDR3 protein: CASSQDWSGLALTGELFF
J gene: TRBJ2-7; V gene: TRBV7-6; CDR3 protein: CASSMSGTPYEQYF